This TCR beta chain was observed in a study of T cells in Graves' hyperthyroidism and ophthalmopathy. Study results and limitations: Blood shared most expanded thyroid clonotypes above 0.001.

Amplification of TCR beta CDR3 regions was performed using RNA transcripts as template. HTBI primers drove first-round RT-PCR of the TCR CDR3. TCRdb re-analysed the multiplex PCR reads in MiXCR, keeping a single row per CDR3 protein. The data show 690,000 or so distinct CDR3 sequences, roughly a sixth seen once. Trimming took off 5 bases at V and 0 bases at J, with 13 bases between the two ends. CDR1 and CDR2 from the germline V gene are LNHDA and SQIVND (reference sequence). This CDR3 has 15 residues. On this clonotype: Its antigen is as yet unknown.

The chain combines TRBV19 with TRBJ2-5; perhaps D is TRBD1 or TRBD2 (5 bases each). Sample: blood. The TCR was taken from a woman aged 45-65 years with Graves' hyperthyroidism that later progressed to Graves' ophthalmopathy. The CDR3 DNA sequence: TGTGCCAGTAGTGCGACCGGGACCTACCAAGAGACCCAGTACTTC. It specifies CASSATGTYQETQYF.